This T cell receptor beta chain is from a study of blood T cell repertoires in COVID-19. This clone came up once. Assay used: immunoSEQ multiplex PCR; TCRdb lists only in-frame clones, some missing. Of 150,000 or so clones in the sample, about 88% were seen once. There are 17 residues in the CDR3. Germline CDR1 and CDR2: SGHTA and FQGTGA. J lost 4 bases, V lost 5 bases, and 7 bases had no gene match. The source of this sequence is a human donor with acute COVID-19. The donor label of this sample is uncertain. The chain uses TRBV7-3 and TRBJ2-6, with 11 bases matching TRBD1. Sequencing was done on a sample of PBMCs or T cells enriched from blood (not recorded which). CDR3 DNA: TGTGCCAGCAGCCCCCGGGACAGGGGGGACGGGGCCAACGTCCTGACTTTC. Protein sequence: CASSPRDRGDGANVLTF.